Presented here are 22 T cell receptor beta chains from one specimen sequenced in a study of OX40 agonist ivuxolimab in advanced cancers. Measured with immunoSEQ multiplex PCR; TCRdb has only the in-frame clones, and not every one. The sample holds 55,000 to 85,000 clones, roughly nine tenths seen once. This material consisted of CD4+ or CD8+ T cells sorted from blood, taken in a trial of the OX40 agonist ivuxolimab. Receptor source: an adult with an advanced solid tumor such as melanoma, head and neck, liver or kidney cancer.

This chain joins TRBV7-3 and TRBJ2-5; the D call may be TRBD1 or TRBD2 (7 bases each). The V gene lost 5 bases and the J gene lost 3 bases, with 19 bases spanning the gap. The CDR3 loop spans 16 amino acids. CDR1 and CDR2 (germline): SGHTA, FQGTGA. The chain's CDR3 is CASSPGGALRKETQYF. The CDR3 DNA is TGTGCCAGCAGCCCAGGGGGGGCCCTCAGGAAAGAGACCCAGTACTTC.

CDR3: CASSENPGPNYGYTF. The CDR3, as DNA: TGTGCCAGCAGTGAAAATCCAGGTCCTAACTATGGCTACACCTTC. V gene TRBV2 combines with J gene TRBJ1-2, with D hard to call. V dropped 2 bases and J dropped 0 bases, with 10 bases sitting between them. The length of the CDR3 is 15 residues. From germline, CDR1 is SNHLY and CDR2 FYNNEI.

The chain combines TRBV7-3 with TRBJ2-1, with 8 bases that match TRBD2. The V gene end was trimmed by 0 bases and the J gene end by 1 base; junction bases not matched to a gene: 11. Germline V gene data show CDR1 as SGHTA and CDR2 as FQGTGA. CDR3 size: 19 residues. CDR3 loop: CASSLTGTSPARSYNEQFF. CDR3 sequence (DNA): TGTGCCAGCAGCTTAACAGGGACTAGTCCCGCTAGGTCCTACAATGAGCAGTTCTTC.

The gene calls are TRBV5-5 and TRBJ1-1; D is undetermined. The CDR3 contains 13 residues. Germline V gene data show CDR1 as SGHKS and CDR2 as YYEKEE (reference sequence). V was trimmed by 0 bases and J by 6 bases, leaving 9 bases between them. For the CDR3, the DNA is TGTGCCAGCAGCTTGGTGGGCCGACCTGAAGCTTTCTTT. Residues: CASSLVGRPEAFF.

The chain recombines TRBV18 with TRBJ1-5, with TRBD1 matching over 12 bases. This CDR3 contains 18 residues. After removal of 1 base from V and 3 bases from J, the junction contained 7 bases not matched to a gene. Germline CDR1 and CDR2: KGHSH and LQKENI. CDR3 residues: CASSPRPGQGAHNQPQHF. The CDR3 coding sequence is TGTGCCAGCTCACCACGGCCGGGACAGGGGGCTCACAATCAGCCCCAGCATTTT.

This chain links TRBV2 with TRBJ1-5, with no clear D. The CDR3 is 17 residues long. The germline CDR1 and CDR2 sequences are SNHLY and FYNNEI. Deletions cut 8 bases from V and 0 bases from J, with 20 bases between. CDR3 loop: CASYDELGRASNQPQHF. The CDR3 DNA reads TGTGCCAGCTATGATGAACTGGGCAGAGCTAGCAATCAGCCCCAGCATTTT.

The chain combines TRBV5-1 with TRBJ2-7; 9 nucleotides match TRBD1. This CDR3 contains 17 residues. In germline, CDR1 is SGHRS, CDR2 YFSETQ. V was clipped by 0 bases and J by 6 bases; unmatched bases: 13. The CDR3 sequence: CASSLAWVRDRVGEQYF. CDR3 nucleotide sequence: TGCGCCAGCAGCTTGGCATGGGTGCGGGACAGGGTCGGCGAGCAGTACTTC.

The chain combines TRBV11-2 with TRBJ1-1; D ambiguous. The CDR3 spans 13 residues. V gave up 3 bases and J gave up 1 base, with 6 bases separating them. From germline, CDR1 is SGHAT and CDR2 FQNNGV. The CDR3 sequence: CASSFERNTEAFF. The CDR3 coding sequence is TGTGCCAGCAGCTTTGAGAGGAACACTGAAGCTTTCTTT.

The chain is built from TRBV28 and TRBJ2-2; 16 bases align to TRBD2. The ends lost 6 bases at V and 5 bases at J; junction bases unmatched: 3. The CDR3 totals 16 residues. CDR1 and CDR2 from the germline V gene are MDHEN and SYDVKM. CDR3 amino acids: CASSGGLAGGTGELFF. The CDR3, as DNA: TGTGCCAGCAGCGGGGGACTAGCGGGAGGGACCGGGGAGCTGTTTTTT.

J is TRBJ2-7 and V is TRBV6-5; TRBD1 aligns across 10 bases. The CDR3 contains 14 residues. The V and J ends lost 7 bases and 3 bases, in that order; junction bases with no gene match: 6. Germline loops: CDR1 MNHEY, CDR2 SVGAGI. CDR3 amino acids: CASTIGDRGYEQYF. DNA of the CDR3: TGTGCCAGCACCATCGGGGACAGGGGCTACGAGCAGTACTTC.

V gene TRBV9 combines with J gene TRBJ1-2, with D maybe TRBD1 (6 bases). The CDR3 consists of 12 residues. Germline V gives CDR1 SGDLS, CDR2 YYNGEE. V shed 4 bases and J shed 8 bases, with 12 bases lying between them. CDR3 sequence reads: CASSLTTGGYTF. The CDR3 nucleotides read TGTGCCAGCAGCCTAACCACAGGGGGCTACACCTTC. Together with reference TRBV9 and TRBJ1-2, the CDR3 gives the full variable domain: DSGVTQTPKHLITATGQRVTLRCSPRSGDLSVYWYQQSLDQGLQFLIQYYNGEERAKGNILERFSAQQFPDLHSELNLSSLELGDSALYFCASSLTTGGYTFGSGTRLTVV.

With regard to this clone: Germline and junction disagree at one end, which may indicate a read error. The chain is built from TRBV6-5 and TRBJ2-1; 10 bases match TRBD1. Looked up from germline, CDR1 is MNHEY and CDR2 is SVGAGI. CDR3 length: 15 amino acids. This CDR3 is CASSYPGQGYNGQFF. As DNA, the CDR3 is TGTGCCAGCAGTTACCCGGGACAGGGGTACAATGGGCAGTTCTTC.

This chain links TRBV27 with TRBJ1-1; 11 nucleotides agree with TRBD1. V dropped 7 bases and J dropped 4; count of bases not matched to a gene: 5. Germline CDR1 reads MNHEY; CDR2 reads SMNVEV (reference sequence). The CDR3 is made up of 14 amino acids. CDR3: CASKGTGGGTEAFF. CDR3 coding DNA: TGTGCCAGCAAAGGGACAGGGGGAGGCACTGAAGCTTTCTTT.

The chain is built from TRBV4-1 and TRBJ2-7; weak D call: TRBD2 (7 bases). This CDR3 is 14 amino acids long. Trimming cost V 3 bases and J 2 bases, with 11 bases left between them. Germline V gives CDR1 MGHRA, CDR2 YSYEKL. The chain's CDR3 is CASSQGGATYEQYF. In DNA, the CDR3 is TGCGCCAGCAGCCAGGGGGGGGCCACCTACGAGCAGTACTTC.

This chain links TRBV29-1 with TRBJ1-1, with TRBD1 as a possible D gene (6 bases). This CDR3 comprises 12 residues. With 7 bases removed from V and 1 base from J, the gap between germline ends came to 10 bases. Germline CDR1 SQVTM, CDR2 ANQGSEA. Here the CDR3 DNA reads TGCAGCGGGGGACACCCGAACACTGAAGCTTTCTTT. This gives the protein CSGGHPNTEAFF.

The rearrangement links TRBV9 to TRBJ2-2; D might be TRBD2 (5 bases). The germline CDR1 and CDR2 sequences are SGDLS and YYNGEE. The V and J ends lost 4 bases and 2 bases respectively, with 18 bases between them. The CDR3 has 17 amino acids. The CDR3 sequence is CASSRGFRAGNTGELFF. CDR3 in DNA: TGTGCCAGCAGCCGAGGGTTCCGGGCCGGCAACACCGGGGAGCTGTTTTTT.

The chain joins TRBV29-1 to TRBJ2-7; TRBD2 is a possible D gene (6 bases). With 1 base removed from V and 5 bases from J, the gap between germline ends came to 6 bases. CDR3 size: 11 residues. The germline V gene encodes CDR1 SQVTM and CDR2 ANQGSEA. CDR3 DNA sequence: TGCAGCGTTGAAGTAGCGGACGAGCAGTACTTC. Amino acid sequence: CSVEVADEQYF.

This sequence joins TRBV7-9 and TRBJ2-2; D gene ambiguous. Germline-derived CDR1 and CDR2 are SEHNR and FQNEAQ (reference sequence). This CDR3 has 12 amino acids. V lost 0 bases, J lost 7 bases, and 3 bases lay in between. The CDR3 DNA follows: TGTGCCAGCAGCTTAGCGTTCGGGGAGCTGTTTTTT. This codes for CASSLAFGELFF.

The CDR3 is CASSLLRDQPQHF. CDR3 DNA sequence: TGTGCCAGCAGCTTACTCAGGGATCAGCCCCAGCATTTT. The genes are TRBV7-8 and TRBJ1-5; a weak D match, TRBD1 (5 bases). The CDR3 extends over 13 amino acids. Trimming took off 2 bases at V and 5 bases at J, with 7 bases between the two ends. The germline V gene has CDR1 SGHVS and CDR2 FQNEAQ.

This clone was seen more than once but under ten times. V gene TRBV5-5 combines with J gene TRBJ2-7, with D uncertain. This CDR3 spans 15 amino acids. Trimming removed 4 bases from V and 3 bases from J, with 17 bases in between. CDR1 is SGHKS, CDR2 YYEKEE, per germline (reference sequence). The CDR3 loop is CASSKEWSSGYEQYF. The CDR3 DNA sequence: TGTGCCAGCAGCAAAGAGTGGTCCAGTGGCTACGAGCAGTACTTC.

The chain employs TRBV2 and TRBJ2-5; 14 nucleotides line up with TRBD2. Trimming took 1 base from V and 4 from J; bases not matched to a gene: 2. The germline V gene has CDR1 SNHLY and CDR2 FYNNEI. The CDR3 runs to 16 residues. The CDR3 is CASSEVGLAGGETQYF. The DNA of the CDR3 is TGTGCCAGCAGTGAAGTAGGACTAGCGGGAGGAGAGACCCAGTACTTC.

This clone was counted a few times. The rearrangement links TRBV27 to TRBJ1-2; unclear D gene. The CDR3 length is 12 residues. V was pared by 1 base and J by 4 bases, with 4 bases between. Looked up from germline, CDR1 is MNHEY and CDR2 is SMNVEV (reference sequence). The CDR3 nucleotides read TGTGCCAGCAGTTTATTGGGCTATGGCTACACCTTC. Amino acids: CASSLLGYGYTF.